The 6 T cell receptor beta chains listed next were all sequenced from one sample in a study of T-cell memory formation after mild COVID-19. TCRdb passed the 5' RACE reads through MiXCR, listing each CDR3 protein once. The table records 190,000 or so distinct CDR3 sequences, 10% of them present only once. The sequenced sample consisted of PBMCs or a T cell subset sorted from them (not recorded which). Receptors were obtained from a man younger than 35 who had mild COVID-19 (a few samples of this study predate the infection). Cell type and time point are not known.

This clonotype has just a few counts. The genes are TRBV12-3 or TRBV12-4 and TRBJ1-2; no reliable D call. This CDR3 comprises 13 residues. Trimming left V 2 bases short and J 14 bases short, with 18 bases between. The CDR3: CASSLLRRPAGTF. CDR3 DNA: TGTGCCAGCAGTTTATTGAGGAGACCCGCTGGTACCTTC.

The chain joins TRBV11-2 to TRBJ2-7, with D perhaps TRBD2 (7 bases). Germline V gene sequence: CDR1 SGHAT, CDR2 FQNNGV. CDR3 length: 15 residues. V was clipped by 5 bases and J by 0 bases, with 14 bases between them. In nucleotides, the CDR3 is TGTGCCAGCAGCCCAGGGAGGGGGACCTCCTACGAGCAGTACGTC. Residues: CASSPGRGTSYEQYV.

This clonotype was picked up a small number of times. The gene calls are TRBV27 and TRBJ2-4, with D perhaps matching TRBD1 (6 bases). The V and J ends lost 6 bases and 6 bases respectively, with 15 bases between them. CDR1 and CDR2 from the germline V gene are MNHEY and SMNVEV (reference sequence). This CDR3 contains 14 residues. The CDR3 nucleotides are TGTGCCAGCAGACTACGGGACATCTTAAACATTCAGTACTTC. Protein product: CASRLRDILNIQYF.

This clonotype was counted only a few times. The chain employs TRBV19 and TRBJ1-1; perhaps TRBD1 as D (5 bases). The CDR3 consists of 15 residues. Trimming took off 3 bases at V and 0 bases at J, with 11 bases between the two ends. Germline V CDR1 and CDR2: LNHDA, SQIVND (reference sequence). CDR3 DNA sequence: TGTGCCAGTAGTATGGGGCACACCGTGAACACTGAAGCTTTCTTT. As protein: CASSMGHTVNTEAFF.

This clonotype came up a few times. This sequence joins TRBV9 and TRBJ2-1, with 9 bases identical to TRBD2. This CDR3 has 14 residues. V trimming: 0 bases; J trimming: 7 bases; junction bases outside the gene matches: 2. Germline CDR1 is SGDLS and CDR2 is YYNGEE. CDR3 residues: CASSVALAGNEQFF. The DNA of the CDR3 is TGTGCCAGCAGCGTAGCTCTAGCGGGGAATGAGCAGTTCTTC.

The chain carries TRBV5-1 and TRBJ2-3; the match to TRBD2 covers 9 bases. Germline CDR1 is SGHRS and CDR2 is YFSETQ. The J segment lost 1 base and the V segment lost 3 bases, leaving 3 bases of the junction unmatched. CDR3 length: 15 amino acids. In nucleotides, the CDR3 is TGCGCCAGCAGCTACGCGGGGGGGGGCACAGATACGCAGTATTTT. It encodes CASSYAGGGTDTQYF. The full variable domain, in which reference TRBV5-1 and TRBJ2-3 provide the parts outside the CDR3, is KAGVTQTPRYLIKTRGQQVTLSCSPISGHRSVSWYQQTPGQGLQFLFEYFSETQRNKGNFPGRFSGRQFSNSRSEMNVSTLELGDSALYLCASSYAGGGTDTQYFGPGTRLTVL.